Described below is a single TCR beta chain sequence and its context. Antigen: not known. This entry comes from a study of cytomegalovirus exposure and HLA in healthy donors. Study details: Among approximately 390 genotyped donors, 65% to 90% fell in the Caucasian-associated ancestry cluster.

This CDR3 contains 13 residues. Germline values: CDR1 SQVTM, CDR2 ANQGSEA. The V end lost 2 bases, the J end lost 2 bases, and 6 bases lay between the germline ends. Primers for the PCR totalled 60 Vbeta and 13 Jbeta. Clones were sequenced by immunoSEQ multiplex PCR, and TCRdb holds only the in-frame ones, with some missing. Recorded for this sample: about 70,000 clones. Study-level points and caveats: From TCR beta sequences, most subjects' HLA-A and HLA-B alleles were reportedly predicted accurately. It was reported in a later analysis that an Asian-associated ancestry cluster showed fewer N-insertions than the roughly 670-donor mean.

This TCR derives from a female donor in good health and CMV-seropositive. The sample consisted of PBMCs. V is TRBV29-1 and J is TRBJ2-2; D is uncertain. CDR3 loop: CSVEHSNTGELFF. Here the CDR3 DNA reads TGCAGCGTTGAACATAGCAACACCGGGGAGCTGTTTTTT.